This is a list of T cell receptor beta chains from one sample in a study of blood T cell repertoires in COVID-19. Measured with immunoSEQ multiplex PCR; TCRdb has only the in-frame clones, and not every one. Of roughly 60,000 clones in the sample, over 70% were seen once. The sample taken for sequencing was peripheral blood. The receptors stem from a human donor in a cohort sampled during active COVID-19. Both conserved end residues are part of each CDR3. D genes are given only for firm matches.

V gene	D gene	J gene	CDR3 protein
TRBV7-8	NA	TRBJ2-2	CASSFRGGAGTGELFF
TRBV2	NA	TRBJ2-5	CASSEAPRETQYF
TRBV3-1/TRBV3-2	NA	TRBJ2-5	CASSQAQNQETQYF
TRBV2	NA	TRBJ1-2	CASSRIGDLGYTF
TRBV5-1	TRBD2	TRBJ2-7	CASSLGAGGEQYF
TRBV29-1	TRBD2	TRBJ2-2	CSVLLAGGLGGNTGELFF
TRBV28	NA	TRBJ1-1	CASSSRALNTEAFF
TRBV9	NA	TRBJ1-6	CASSGQSSYNSPLHF
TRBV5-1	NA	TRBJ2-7	CASSLDPMSYEQYF
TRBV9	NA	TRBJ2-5	CASSVEDSPSETQYF
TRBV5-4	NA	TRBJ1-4	CASSLNQGSEKLFF
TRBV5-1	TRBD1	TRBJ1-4	CASSSGQGYEKLFF
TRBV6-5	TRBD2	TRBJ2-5	CASSYSGSGGYETQYF
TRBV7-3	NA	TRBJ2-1	CASRETSGYEQFF
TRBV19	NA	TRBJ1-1	CASSWGTGTFF
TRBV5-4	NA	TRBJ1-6	CASSPRQDSPLHF
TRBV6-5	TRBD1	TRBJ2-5	CASSSGGRETQYF
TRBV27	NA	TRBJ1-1	CASSYAGMNTEAFF
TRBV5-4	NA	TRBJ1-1	CASSLEQVEAFF
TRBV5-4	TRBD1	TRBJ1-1	CASSYLDRGNTEAFF
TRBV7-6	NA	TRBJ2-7	CASSLWGDPYEQYF
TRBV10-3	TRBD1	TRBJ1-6	CAISEEGAGSPLHF
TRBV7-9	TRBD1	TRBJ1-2	CASSAGQGRGYTF
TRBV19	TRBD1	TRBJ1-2	CASSPNRATGLYTF
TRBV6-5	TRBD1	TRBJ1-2	CASSPVRQGYGYTF
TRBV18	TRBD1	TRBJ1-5	CASSPNPGGGQPQHF
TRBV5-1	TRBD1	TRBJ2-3	CASSTGQGTDTQYF
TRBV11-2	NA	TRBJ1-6	CASSLTDNSPLHF
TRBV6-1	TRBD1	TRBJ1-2	CASSERQGANYGYTF
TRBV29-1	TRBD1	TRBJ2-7	CSVEVTGQNTYEQYF
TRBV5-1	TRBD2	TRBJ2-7	CASSSPTSGGYEQYF
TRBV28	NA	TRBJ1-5	CASSRGFSNQPQHF
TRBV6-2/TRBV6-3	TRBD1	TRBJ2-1	CASSFRGLYNEQFF
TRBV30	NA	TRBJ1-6	CAWSPGADSPLHF
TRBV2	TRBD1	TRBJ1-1	CASSGQGKNTEAFF
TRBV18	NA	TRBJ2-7	CASSPSGFYEQYF
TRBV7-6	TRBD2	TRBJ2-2	CASSPTYRTSPGELFF
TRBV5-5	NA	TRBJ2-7	CASSFLGGTAEQYF
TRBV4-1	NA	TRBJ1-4	CASSQGVGGANEKLFF
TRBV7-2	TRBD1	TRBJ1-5	CASSSRLTRDRGDQPQHF
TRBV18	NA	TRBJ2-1	CASSSLHGRTDQYEQFF
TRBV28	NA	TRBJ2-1	CASSGAYEQFF
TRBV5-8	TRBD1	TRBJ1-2	CASSLDAGGYGYTF
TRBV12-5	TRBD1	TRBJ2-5	CASGRNRGQETQYF
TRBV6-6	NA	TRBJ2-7	CASSSQGSSYEQYF
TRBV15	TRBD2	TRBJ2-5	CATQQGGVVETQYF
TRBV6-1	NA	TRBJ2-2	CASSENRANTGELFF
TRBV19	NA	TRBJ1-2	CASSKTQPSNYGYTF
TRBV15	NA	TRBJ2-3	CATSKDNFMDTQYF
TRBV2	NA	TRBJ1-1	CASSEGRTANTEAFF
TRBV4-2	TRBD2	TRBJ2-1	CASSQDWAGAGYNEQFF
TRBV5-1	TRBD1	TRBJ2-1	CASRPYPGTVERNEQFF
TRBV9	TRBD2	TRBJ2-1	CASSVAGGPGNEQFF
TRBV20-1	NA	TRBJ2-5	CSGAGGETQYF